The TCR beta chain under discussion was sequenced for a study of T cells in Graves' hyperthyroidism and ophthalmopathy. In germline, CDR1 is SNHLY, CDR2 FYNNEI. The ends lost 1 base at V and 7 bases at J; junction bases unmatched: 7. The CDR3 consists of 15 residues. Whole-study findings and limits: Most thyroid clonotypes with frequency above 0.001 were detected in blood.

This clonotype was seen many times. The antigen is undetermined. Amplification targeted TCR beta CDR3 regions from RNA transcripts. When the TCR CDR3 underwent first-round RT-PCR, the HTBI primer set was used. TCRdb reprocessed the multiplex PCR reads with MiXCR, giving one entry per CDR3 protein. Seen here are fewer than 850,000 distinct CDR3 sequences, roughly 17% observed once, and the top ten hold less than 20%. No progression to ophthalmopathy during 18 months of follow-up defined stable disease. Each patient was aged 18 to 65 and had newly diagnosed hyperthyroidism of under 2 months' duration. Any patient presenting with uncontrolled infection, other autoimmune disease, pregnancy or lactation was left out.

The clonotype was recovered from a man over 45 with Graves' hyperthyroidism. This rearrangement joins TRBV2 to TRBJ2-7, with 10 nucleotides matching TRBD1. The material sequenced was blood. The CDR3 spells CASSEEGTGAGEQYF. CDR3 sequence (DNA): TGTGCCAGCAGTGAAGAGGGGACAGGGGCGGGGGAGCAGTACTTC.